Listed below are T cell receptor beta chains from one sample, sequenced in a study of blood T cell repertoires in COVID-19. Some clones are missing from TCRdb's copy, which holds only in-frame ones; the method was immunoSEQ multiplex PCR. The sample consists of around 190,000 clones, around 90% of them appearing once. The sample was peripheral blood. The receptors were gathered from a human donor in a cohort sampled during active COVID-19. Both conserved end residues are part of each CDR3. The D gene is left open where the match is weak. Expanded clones get a size class; other rows say once, few or many, or leave the size out.

V: TRBV4-3
length: 18
size: NA
D: NA
J: TRBJ1-3
DNA: TGCGCCAGCAGCCAAGTCCTCACAGCCATCTTCTCTGGAAACACCATATATTTT
CDR3: CASSQVLTAIFSGNTIYF

V: TRBV6-2/TRBV6-3
length: 21
size: NA
D: TRBD2
J: TRBJ2-4
DNA: TGTGCCAGCAGTTACCCTCCGAGGCTAGCGGGGGGTAGCCTAGCCAAAAACATTCAGTACTTC
CDR3: CASSYPPRLAGGSLAKNIQYF

V: TRBV19
length: 14
size: NA
D: NA
J: TRBJ1-1
DNA: TGTGCCAGTAGTATCGTCACAGGGCCCACTGAAGCTTTCTTT
CDR3: CASSIVTGPTEAFF

V: TRBV28
length: 19
size: once
D: TRBD2
J: TRBJ2-5
DNA: TGTGCCAGCAGCCACTTCACCGCCGGGACTAGCGGGGTTCAAGAGACCCAGTACTTC
CDR3: CASSHFTAGTSGVQETQYF

V: TRBV6-5
length: 14
size: NA
D: NA
J: TRBJ1-2
DNA: TGTGCCAGCAGTTGGGACAAGACTAACTATGGCTACACCTTC
CDR3: CASSWDKTNYGYTF

V: TRBV9
length: 13
size: NA
D: NA
J: TRBJ2-2
DNA: TGTGCCAGCAGCGTAGGTCAGACCGGGGAGCTGTTTTTT
CDR3: CASSVGQTGELFF

V: TRBV10-1
length: 15
size: NA
D: NA
J: TRBJ2-5
DNA: TGCGCCAGCAGCGCGGGATTCAAGAGCCAAGAGACCCAGTACTTC
CDR3: CASSAGFKSQETQYF

V: TRBV21-1
length: 15
size: NA
D: NA
J: TRBJ2-7
DNA: TGTGCCAGCAGCGAACAAGGTGGTAGCGATTGCGAGCAGTACTTC
CDR3: CASSEQGGSDCEQYF

V: TRBV27
length: 14
size: NA
D: NA
J: TRBJ1-1
DNA: TGTGCCAGCAGTCTTAACAGGGCTAACACTGAAGCTTTCTTT
CDR3: CASSLNRANTEAFF

V: TRBV9
length: 15
size: once
D: TRBD2
J: TRBJ2-7
DNA: TGTGCCAGCAGCGTAGGGGGGACTAGCTCCTACGAGCAGTACTTC
CDR3: CASSVGGTSSYEQYF

V: TRBV7-9
length: 14
size: few
D: NA
J: TRBJ2-7
DNA: TGTGCCAGCAGCGATGACAGGTCGGGCTACGAGCAGTACTTC
CDR3: CASSDDRSGYEQYF

V: TRBV7-2
length: 13
size: NA
D: NA
J: TRBJ1-5
DNA: TGTGCCAGCAGCTATGGGGGGAATCAGCCCCAGCATTTT
CDR3: CASSYGGNQPQHF

V: TRBV21-1
length: 18
size: NA
D: NA
J: TRBJ2-7
DNA: TGTGCCAGCAGCAGAAGGGGGCAGTGGGTTGTGGGAGACTACGAGCAGTACTTC
CDR3: CASSRRGQWVVGDYEQYF

V: TRBV27
length: 15
size: NA
D: TRBD1
J: TRBJ2-5
DNA: TGTGCCAGCAGTTTTGGGGCAGGGGGCGTCCAGACCCAGTACTTC
CDR3: CASSFGAGGVQTQYF